The T cell receptor beta chain under discussion was sequenced for a study of prognosis after radiotherapy for stage I lung cancer. Study-wide findings and caveats: Tumor specificity of the expanded TCR clones was not determined. The study found that unique TCR clone counts fell after stereotactic body radiation therapy, median approximately 10,000 versus 7,000.

The length of the CDR3 is 13 residues. Germline CDR1 reads SGHNT; CDR2 reads YYREEE (reference sequence). Deletions cut 0 bases from V and 3 bases from J, with 7 bases between. Researchers used two-round multiplex PCR to amplify TCR beta CDR3 starting from genomic DNA. First-round PCR used primers specific to each TRBV and TRBJ gene. TCRdb reanalysed the multiplex PCR reads using MiXCR and keeps one entry per CDR3 protein. The data contain 13,000 to 15,000 distinct CDR3 sequences, around a quarter of them singletons. Roughly 6.2 milliliters of peripheral blood were drawn at each of two time points. With respect to this clonotype: Its target is unknown.

The input for sequencing was PBMCs, taken before or after stereotactic body radiation therapy (not recorded which). This TCR came from a donor aged 50 or older with non-small cell lung cancer. The rearrangement uses TRBV5-4 and TRBJ2-7; D not certain. This chain's CDR3 is CASSLDTLYEQYF. The CDR3, as DNA: TGTGCCAGCAGCTTGGACACCCTCTACGAGCAGTACTTC.